Presented here are 10 T cell receptor beta chains from one specimen sequenced in a study of blood T cell repertoires in COVID-19. Method: immunoSEQ multiplex PCR; TCRdb's copy keeps in-frame clones and lacks some. The sample lists around 190,000 clones, approximately 85% occurring once. The source material was peripheral blood. All receptors come from a woman in her fifties or sixties with acute or convalescent COVID-19.

The chain employs TRBV5-5 and TRBJ1-3, with D perhaps matching TRBD1 (6 bases). V dropped 2 bases and J dropped 11 bases, with 11 bases sitting between them. The CDR3 is 12 residues long. Germline CDR1 is SGHKS and CDR2 is YYEKEE (reference sequence). CDR3 sequence: CASSLMTGAIYF. CDR3 nucleotide sequence: TGTGCCAGCAGCTTAATGACAGGAGCCATATATTTT.

The chain combines TRBV10-3 with TRBJ2-5; the D is unclear. The CDR3 totals 12 residues. Trimming pared 3 bases from V and 2 bases from J, leaving 4 bases between. From germline, CDR1 is ENHRY and CDR2 SYGVKD. The CDR3 here is CAISDRQETQYF. Here the CDR3 DNA reads TGTGCCATCAGTGACAGGCAAGAGACCCAGTACTTC.

The chain recombines TRBV7-9 with TRBJ2-2, with no clear D. The V gene's germline CDR1 is SEHNR and CDR2 FQNEAQ (reference sequence). This CDR3 has 15 residues. Between the trimmed V and J ends, which lost 5 bases and 3 bases, there was a span of 13 bases. The CDR3 here is CASSPLVRDTGELFF. CDR3 nucleotide sequence: TGTGCCAGCAGCCCCCTTGTTCGGGACACCGGGGAGCTGTTTTTT.

This chain joins TRBV27 and TRBJ2-1, with D perhaps matching TRBD2 (5 bases). V was cut by 2 bases and J by 9 bases, with 14 bases left in between. Per the germline V gene, CDR1 is MNHEY and CDR2 is SMNVEV (reference sequence). This CDR3 comprises 14 residues. The CDR3 is CASSLGGSRGEQFF. CDR3 sequence (DNA): TGTGCCAGCAGTTTAGGTGGGAGTCGGGGTGAGCAGTTCTTC.

This rearrangement joins TRBV19 to TRBJ2-1; 10 bases are shared with TRBD2. This CDR3 has 14 residues. Per germline, CDR1 LNHDA and CDR2 SQIVND (reference sequence). After removal of 3 bases from V and 7 bases from J, the junction contained 3 bases not matched to a gene. CDR3 protein: CASSILAGANEQFF. The CDR3 nucleotides are TGTGCCAGTAGTATCCTAGCGGGAGCTAATGAGCAGTTCTTC. Drawing the rest from reference TRBV19 and TRBJ2-1, the complete variable domain is DGGITQSPKYLFRKEGQNVTLSCEQNLNHDAMYWYRQDPGQGLRLIYYSQIVNDFQKGDIAEGYSVSREKKESFPLTVTSAQKNPTAFYLCASSILAGANEQFFGPGTRLTVL.

The chain has TRBV12-3 or TRBV12-4 and TRBJ2-2, with unresolved D. This CDR3 is 13 amino acids long. Trimming took off 7 bases at V and 1 base at J, with 7 bases between the two ends. The CDR3 protein is CASTNKNTGELFF. The CDR3, as DNA: TGTGCCAGCACCAACAAGAACACCGGGGAGCTGTTTTTT.

This clone was seen more than once but under ten times. The rearrangement uses TRBV9 and TRBJ2-1, with 11 bases aligning to TRBD2. CDR3 length: 15 residues. CDR1 and CDR2 from the germline V gene are SGDLS and YYNGEE. J was trimmed by 5 bases and V by 1 base; bases with no gene match: 2. CDR3: CASSVTSGGHNEQFF. CDR3 nucleotides: TGTGCCAGCAGCGTAACTAGCGGGGGACACAATGAGCAGTTCTTC. Full variable domain (rest looked up from reference TRBV9 and TRBJ2-1): DSGVTQTPKHLITATGQRVTLRCSPRSGDLSVYWYQQSLDQGLQFLIQYYNGEERAKGNILERFSAQQFPDLHSELNLSSLELGDSALYFCASSVTSGGHNEQFFGPGTRLTVL.

This chain uses TRBV20-1 with TRBJ2-3; tentatively, D is TRBD2 (5 bases). Germline V gives CDR1 DFQATT, CDR2 SNEGSKA (reference sequence). The ends were cut back, 3 bases at V and 2 bases at J, with 9 bases in the middle. The CDR3 is 13 amino acids. CDR3 residues: CSASTGFTDTQYF. The CDR3, as DNA: TGCAGTGCTAGTACGGGGTTCACAGATACGCAGTATTTT.

The chain is built from TRBV6-5 and TRBJ1-2; D gene ambiguous. This CDR3 region has 14 residues. Germline V lookup: CDR1 MNHEY, CDR2 SVGAGI. V gave up 2 bases and J gave up 1 base, with 8 bases separating them. The CDR3 loop is CASSYAGSNYGYTF. In nucleotides, the CDR3 is TGTGCCAGCAGTTACGCCGGGAGTAACTATGGCTACACCTTC.

J is TRBJ1-6 and V is TRBV3-1 (or the pseudogene TRBV3-2), with D unclear. Trimming removed 0 bases at V and 8 bases at J, with 8 bases between. The germline V gene has CDR1 LGHDT and CDR2 YNNKEL (reference sequence). CDR3 length: 14 amino acids. The CDR3 DNA follows: TGTGCCAGCAGCCAAGACGGAGGTTATTCACCCCTCCACTTT. Translating it yields CASSQDGGYSPLHF.